These 23 T cell receptor beta chains share one sample of origin, sequenced in a study of blood T cell repertoires in COVID-19. TCRdb's copy holds only in-frame clones and misses some; the assay was immunoSEQ multiplex PCR. The sample has 240,000 or so clones; approximately 91% are singletons. Specimen: peripheral blood. The receptors come from a woman aged 25 to 45 with acute or convalescent COVID-19.

In its sample, this clone was seen many times. V gene TRBV5-4 combines with J gene TRBJ2-3, with D possibly matching TRBD2 (5 bases). Germline lookup yields CDR1 SGHNT and CDR2 YYREEE (reference sequence). CDR3 size: 14 residues. V was shortened by 0 bases and J by 5 bases, with 10 bases between the two germline ends. DNA for the CDR3: TGTGCCAGCAGCTTGGACTTTGCGGGAGATACGCAGTATTTT. Translation gives CASSLDFAGDTQYF.

V usage is TRBV7-2 and J usage is TRBJ2-4, with 14 positions matching TRBD2. CDR3 length: 19 residues. The V gene end was trimmed by 4 bases and the J gene end by 1 base; junction bases not matched to a gene: 9. CDR1 and CDR2 (germline): SGHTA, FQGNSA. The CDR3 nucleotides read TGTGCCAGCAGCTCGCCTGGGACTAGCGGGAGTGGGGCCAAAAACATTCAGTACTTC. Amino acid sequence: CASSSPGTSGSGAKNIQYF.

This clone was counted only a few times. This chain uses TRBV4-2 with TRBJ2-7; 7 bases agree with TRBD1. Germline CDR1 and CDR2: LGHNA and YNFKEQ. The CDR3 is made up of 15 amino acids. J was trimmed by 1 base and V by 3 bases; bases with no gene match: 6. Here the CDR3 reads CASSQIPGQSYEQYF. CDR3 bases: TGTGCCAGCAGCCAGATCCCGGGACAGTCCTACGAGCAGTACTTC.

Only one count was recorded for this clone. The V call is TRBV6-6, the J call TRBJ2-5; 7 nucleotides align to TRBD2. Germline loops: CDR1 MNHNY, CDR2 SVGAGI (reference sequence). V shed 4 bases and J 1 base; nucleotides not matched to a gene: 0. The CDR3 extends over 13 amino acids. In DNA form, the CDR3 reads TGTGCCAGCAGTTGGGGGGGCCAAGAGACCCAGTACTTC. Translated: CASSWGGQETQYF.

This sequence joins TRBV4-3 and TRBJ1-2, with 8 bases lining up with TRBD1. The CDR3 totals 14 residues. V shed 1 base, J shed 6 bases, and the junction held 4 bases outside the gene matches. Germline V gene lookup returns CDR1 LGHNA and CDR2 YSLEER. The CDR3 reads CASSQVRGRDGYTF. CDR3 nucleotide sequence: TGCGCCAGCAGCCAAGTCAGGGGGCGAGATGGCTACACCTTC.

The genes are TRBV24-1 and TRBJ2-1; no definite D call. The V end was cut by 7 bases, the J end by 4 bases, with 4 bases between. The CDR3 loop spans 11 amino acids. Germline V CDR1 and CDR2: KGHDR, SFDVKD. The CDR3 coding sequence is TGTGCCACCAGGTCGTACAATGAGCAGTTCTTC. Residues: CATRSYNEQFF.

As to this clone: Different DNA sequences within this sample yield the same CDR3. This rearrangement joins TRBV9 to TRBJ2-1; D is ambiguous. Trimming stripped 0 bases from V and 0 bases from J, with 7 bases between. Per the germline V gene, CDR1 is SGDLS and CDR2 is YYNGEE. The CDR3 has 15 amino acids. The DNA for the CDR3 is TGTGCCAGCAGCGTAGACCCTAGCTCCTACAATGAGCAGTTCTTC. It encodes CASSVDPSSYNEQFF.

The chain is built from TRBV19 and TRBJ2-4; possible D gene TRBD1, 6 bases. CDR1 and CDR2 from the germline V gene are LNHDA and SQIVND (reference sequence). The CDR3 sequence is 11 residues long. V shed 6 bases and J shed 8 bases, with 8 bases lying between them. CDR3: CASRKGDIQYF. The CDR3 DNA is TGTGCCAGTAGAAAGGGGGACATTCAGTACTTC.

V usage is TRBV7-8 and J usage is TRBJ2-1; D is ambiguous. The V end lost 5 bases, the J end lost 8 bases, and 13 bases lay between the germline ends. The CDR3 is 13 residues long. Germline V gene sequence: CDR1 SGHVS, CDR2 FQNEAQ. This chain's CDR3 is CASSISSVYEQFF. CDR3 coding DNA: TGTGCCAGCAGCATTTCTTCCGTTTATGAGCAGTTCTTC.

The chain joins TRBV3-1 (or the pseudogene TRBV3-2) to TRBJ1-6; 9 bases are a match to TRBD1. Germline V lookup: CDR1 LGHDT, CDR2 YNNKEL (reference sequence). Trimming removed 4 bases from V and 3 bases from J; junction bases left unmatched: 4. This CDR3 comprises 16 residues. CDR3 DNA: TGTGCCAGCAGCCCACAGGGGGCCCTCTATAATTCACCCCTCCACTTT. It yields the protein CASSPQGALYNSPLHF.

This rearrangement joins TRBV7-6 to TRBJ2-3, with D unresolved. This CDR3 comprises 15 residues. The V end lost 1 base, the J end lost 3 bases, and 11 bases lay between the germline ends. The V gene's germline CDR1 is SGHVS and CDR2 FNYEAQ. This CDR3 is CASSLVGVETDTQYF. The CDR3 coding sequence is TGTGCCAGCAGCTTAGTAGGAGTTGAGACAGATACGCAGTATTTT.

The chain has TRBV12-5 and TRBJ1-6; D is uncertain. CDR1 is LGHNT, CDR2 FRNRAP, per germline. The CDR3 spans 13 residues. Trimming removed 7 bases from V and 6 bases from J, with 10 bases in between. The CDR3 DNA is TGTGCTAGTGCTCTTAGTGGTAATTCACCCCTCCACTTT. It specifies CASALSGNSPLHF.

The rearrangement uses TRBV25-1 and TRBJ1-2; D perhaps matches TRBD1 (6 bases). V lost 3 bases and J 4 bases, leaving 21 bases between the germline ends. The CDR3 contains 17 residues. The germline V gene has CDR1 MGHDK and CDR2 SYGVNS. CDR3 sequence (DNA): TGTGCCAGCAGTGATGCGACAGGACTTGTGGCTCCCTATGGCTACACCTTC. Translating it yields CASSDATGLVAPYGYTF.

The rearrangement links TRBV7-9 to TRBJ1-4, with 7 bases lining up with TRBD1. This CDR3 is built from 14 residues. Germline V gene data show CDR1 as SEHNR and CDR2 as FQNEAQ (reference sequence). With V trimmed by 3 bases and J by 2 bases, 0 bases remained unmatched. CDR3 DNA sequence: TGTGCCAGCAGCTTGACAGGGACTAATGAAAAACTGTTTTTT. The encoded protein is CASSLTGTNEKLFF.

J is TRBJ2-7 and V is TRBV7-3; tentative D call: TRBD2 (6 bases). V lost 5 bases and J lost 5, with 13 bases in between. This CDR3 region has 13 residues. CDR1 and CDR2 from the germline V gene are SGHTA and FQGTGA. Here the CDR3 DNA reads TGTGCCAGCAGCCCCTGGAGGGACCACGAGCAGTACTTC. Protein sequence: CASSPWRDHEQYF.

This chain joins TRBV9 and TRBJ1-5; D call uncertain. Between the trimmed V and J ends, which lost 5 bases and 5 bases, there was a span of 14 bases. CDR1 and CDR2 from the germline V gene are SGDLS and YYNGEE. The CDR3 loop spans 14 amino acids. In nucleotides, the CDR3 is TGTGCCAGCAGTGCCGGGGTAGGCCATCAGCCCCAGCATTTT. Protein product: CASSAGVGHQPQHF.

The chain combines TRBV29-1 with TRBJ2-7; 11 positions match TRBD1. The CDR3 length is 13 residues. J gave up 3 bases and V 6 bases, and 4 bases lay outside the gene matches. Germline V CDR1 and CDR2: SQVTM, ANQGSEA. For the CDR3, the DNA is TGCAGCGTGGGGACAGGGGGTTTCTACGAGCAGTACTTC. This gives the protein CSVGTGGFYEQYF.

V is TRBV5-1 and J is TRBJ1-6; D is unresolved. This CDR3 region has 15 residues. Trimming stripped 0 bases from V and 7 bases from J, with 11 bases between. Germline CDR1 and CDR2: SGHRS and YFSETQ. The CDR3 DNA sequence: TGCGCCAGCAGCTTGGCTCAGGTTCCGAATTCACCCCTCCACTTT. The encoded protein is CASSLAQVPNSPLHF.

V is TRBV9 and J is TRBJ1-4, with 7 bases identical to TRBD1. The CDR3 covers 15 residues. V lost 0 bases, J lost 7 bases, and 6 bases stayed unmatched. The germline V gene has CDR1 SGDLS and CDR2 YYNGEE. The CDR3 DNA reads TGTGCCAGCAGCGTAGGGGGACAGCGGGCTGAAAAACTGTTTTTT. Translation gives CASSVGGQRAEKLFF.

The V call is TRBV30, the J call TRBJ1-5; TRBD1 agrees at 8 bases. CDR1 is GTSNPN and CDR2 is SVGIG in the germline V gene (reference sequence). Trimming at V came to 0 bases and at J to 6 bases, leaving 4 bases not matched to a gene. CDR3 length equals 14 residues. As DNA, the CDR3 is TGTGCCTGGAGTGTTAGGACAGGGCTTCAGCCCCAGCATTTT. Translating it yields CAWSVRTGLQPQHF.

The chain links TRBV5-1 to TRBJ2-5; 9 bases align to TRBD2. Germline loops: CDR1 SGHRS, CDR2 YFSETQ. The length of the CDR3 is 16 residues. Germline trimming cut 0 bases from V and 4 bases from J; bases unmatched to any gene: 7. The CDR3, as DNA: TGCGCCAGCAGCTTGGCAGCTTTAGCGGGAGTAGAGACCCAGTACTTC. It translates to CASSLAALAGVETQYF.

The rearrangement uses TRBV30 and TRBJ1-1; 7 bases agree with TRBD1. The V gene end was trimmed by 8 bases and the J gene end by 5 bases; junction bases not matched to a gene: 8. This CDR3 is 12 amino acids long. Germline V lookup: CDR1 GTSNPN, CDR2 SVGIG (reference sequence). The CDR3 nucleotides read TGTGCCAGTGTGACAGGGAGGACTGAAGCTTTCTTT. It codes for CASVTGRTEAFF.

The V and J genes are TRBV7-8 and TRBJ2-7; tentative D call: TRBD2 (5 bases). CDR1 SGHVS and CDR2 FQNEAQ come from the germline V gene. The CDR3 loop spans 16 amino acids. Trimming stripped 2 bases from V and 4 bases from J, with 18 bases between. The CDR3 spells CASSLRVGIRTYEQYF. In DNA form, the CDR3 reads TGTGCCAGCAGCTTACGGGTGGGGATTCGGACTTACGAGCAGTACTTC.